The rows below give T cell receptor beta chains drawn from one sample of a study of OX40 agonist ivuxolimab in advanced cancers. Clones were read by immunoSEQ multiplex PCR, and TCRdb kept only the in-frame ones, dropping some. Among around 70,000 clones listed, over 75% were seen once. The sequenced sample was CD4+ or CD8+ T cells sorted from blood, obtained in a trial of the OX40 agonist ivuxolimab. Receptors were obtained from an adult with an advanced solid tumor such as melanoma, head and neck, liver or kidney cancer. Both conserved end residues are part of each CDR3. Fields, in order: V gene, J gene, clone size, D gene, CDR3 protein, CDR3 DNA. D genes are given only for firm matches. Clone size appears in some rows only: once, few, many, or a class for an expanded clone.

TRBV7-9,TRBJ2-1,.,TRBD2,CASSQLAVYNEQFF,TGTGCCAGCAGCCAACTAGCGGTATACAATGAGCAGTTCTTC
TRBV9,TRBJ2-1,.,.,CASTPGVSGGSQFF,TGTGCCAGCACCCCCGGTGTGAGTGGGGGCTCTCAGTTCTTC
TRBV7-2,TRBJ2-5,.,.,CASSSTEGETQYF,TGTGCCAGCAGCTCCACGGAGGGGGAGACCCAGTACTTC
TRBV2,TRBJ2-1,.,.,CASSATTGTEQFF,TGTGCCAGCAGTGCGACTACAGGGACTGAGCAGTTCTTC
TRBV5-4,TRBJ2-1,.,TRBD1,CASRTDRGEQFF,TGTGCCAGCAGAACAGACAGGGGTGAGCAGTTCTTC
TRBV4-1,TRBJ1-5,medium-sized,TRBD1,CASSLSETGGLNQPQHF,TGCGCCAGCAGCCTTAGCGAGACAGGGGGCCTCAATCAGCCCCAGCATTTT
TRBV7-9,TRBJ1-3,.,.,CASSSQTEAISGNTIYF,TGTGCCAGCAGCTCACAGACGGAAGCAATCTCTGGAAACACCATATATTTT
TRBV6-1,TRBJ2-6,.,TRBD1,CASSVQGSGANVLTF,TGTGCCAGCAGTGTACAGGGGTCTGGGGCCAACGTCCTGACTTTC
TRBV11-2,TRBJ2-7,.,TRBD1,CASSGTGLLQRDSNYEQYF,TGTGCCAGCAGCGGCACCGGCTTGCTACAACGGGACAGCAACTACGAGCAGTACTTC
TRBV5-1,TRBJ2-7,.,.,CASSFGISSAEQYF,TGCGCCAGCAGCTTTGGAATAAGTTCGGCCGAGCAGTACTTC
TRBV7-2,TRBJ1-5,.,.,CASSPVSGNQPQHF,TGTGCCAGCAGCCCAGTGAGCGGCAATCAGCCCCAGCATTTT
TRBV10-3,TRBJ2-7,.,.,CAISVQNYEQYF,TGTGCCATCAGTGTACAGAACTACGAGCAGTACTTC
TRBV5-6,TRBJ2-7,.,.,CASSLRGPGYEQYF,TGTGCCAGCAGCCTCCGGGGCCCCGGTTACGAGCAGTACTTC
TRBV5-4,TRBJ2-5,.,TRBD2,CASSWDYGKTQYF,TGTGCCAGCAGCTGGGACTACGGGAAGACCCAGTACTTC
TRBV30,TRBJ1-2,.,TRBD1,CAWRTQGGYGYTF,TGTGCCTGGAGAACCCAGGGGGGCTATGGCTACACCTTC
TRBV11-3,TRBJ2-1,.,TRBD2,CASSLRTSYNEQFF,TGTGCCAGCAGCCTCCGGACTAGCTACAATGAGCAGTTCTTC
TRBV23-1,TRBJ1-4,.,.,CAPQGTVGEKLFF,TGCGCGCCGCAGGGGACGGTCGGGGAAAAACTGTTTTTT
TRBV5-1,TRBJ2-7,few,TRBD1,CASSSRQGVEYEQYF,TGCGCCAGCAGTTCTAGACAGGGGGTGGAGTACGAGCAGTACTTC
TRBV7-9,TRBJ2-2,.,TRBD1,CASSLGQGDTEELFF,TGTGCCAGCAGCTTAGGACAGGGGGACACCGAGGAGCTGTTTTTT
TRBV7-2,TRBJ1-2,.,.,CASSLAGRQGLRDGYTF,TGTGCCAGCAGCTTAGCGGGGCGGCAGGGGTTAAGGGATGGCTACACCTTC
TRBV27,TRBJ2-5,.,TRBD2,CASSRTSGNQETQYF,TGTGCCAGTTCGAGGACTAGCGGAAACCAAGAGACCCAGTACTTC
TRBV2,TRBJ2-7,.,.,CASRGPAPGEQYF,TGTGCCAGCAGGGGACCCGCGCCGGGCGAGCAGTACTTC
TRBV28,TRBJ2-7,.,TRBD2,CASRNGGVTYEQYF,TGTGCCAGCAGAAACGGGGGGGTAACCTACGAGCAGTACTTC
TRBV18,TRBJ2-1,.,.,CASSPSQRNEQFF,TGTGCCAGCTCACCATCCCAGCGGAATGAGCAGTTCTTC
TRBV29-1,TRBJ1-1,.,.,CSVVGRTEAFF,TGCAGCGTTGTCGGCAGGACTGAAGCTTTCTTT
TRBV5-4,TRBJ1-1,.,.,CASSFSGRMNTEAFF,TGTGCCAGCAGCTTTTCAGGGAGGATGAACACTGAAGCTTTCTTT
TRBV9,TRBJ2-5,once,.,CASSPRGAGRETQYF,TGTGCCAGCAGCCCCCGGGGGGCAGGTAGAGAGACCCAGTACTTC
TRBV16,TRBJ1-2,.,TRBD1,CASSPHTGTGEGYTF,TGTGCCAGCAGCCCACATACCGGGACAGGCGAGGGCTACACCTTC
TRBV5-1,TRBJ2-2,.,TRBD2,CASREGTPRNGELFF,TGCGCCAGCCGGGAGGGGACCCCGAGGAACGGGGAGCTGTTTTTT
TRBV11-2,TRBJ2-1,.,TRBD2,CASSLGTSGISKFF,TGTGCCAGCAGCCTAGGGACTAGCGGGATTTCTAAGTTCTTC
TRBV5-1,TRBJ2-7,.,.,CASSPTLRVDEQYF,TGCGCCAGCAGCCCCACCCTTCGGGTGGACGAGCAGTACTTC
TRBV6-4,TRBJ1-2,.,TRBD1,CASSEGQDSSFEGYTF,TGTGCCAGCAGTGAAGGACAGGACAGTAGCTTTGAAGGCTACACCTTC
TRBV5-4,TRBJ1-1,.,TRBD1,CASSPPTGRNTEAFF,TGTGCCAGCAGCCCACCGACAGGGAGGAACACTGAAGCTTTCTTT
TRBV13,TRBJ1-1,once,.,CASSLGRPNTEAFF,TGTGCCAGCAGCTTGGGACGGCCGAACACTGAAGCTTTCTTT
TRBV6-6,TRBJ2-3,.,.,CASSQRPGAQDTQYF,TGTGCCAGCAGTCAGCGACCCGGGGCACAAGATACGCAGTATTTT
TRBV10-3,TRBJ1-5,.,TRBD1,CAISVGTGERQPQHF,TGTGCCATCAGCGTGGGGACAGGAGAACGACAGCCCCAGCATTTT
TRBV2,TRBJ1-3,once,.,CASSETEWTGNTIYF,TGTGCCAGCAGTGAGACAGAGTGGACAGGAAACACCATATATTTT
TRBV5-4,TRBJ2-5,.,.,CASSLDNQETQYF,TGTGCCAGCAGCTTAGACAACCAAGAGACCCAGTACTTC
TRBV27,TRBJ1-2,.,.,CASSFAKWGHYTSFSYGYTF,TGTGCCAGCAGTTTCGCGAAGTGGGGGCACTATACTAGCTTTAGCTATGGCTACACCTTC
TRBV7-7,TRBJ2-7,once,.,CASSPIDRPYEQYF,TGTGCCAGCAGCCCTATCGACAGACCCTACGAGCAGTACTTC
TRBV6-5,TRBJ1-4,.,.,CASSPRGAEKLFF,TGTGCCAGCAGCCCCCGGGGGGCGGAAAAACTGTTTTTT
TRBV6-1,TRBJ2-7,.,TRBD1,CASSVGQGVPNEQYF,TGTGCCAGCAGTGTAGGACAGGGAGTACCGAACGAGCAGTACTTC
TRBV19,TRBJ2-2,.,TRBD2,CASIPGGTSGGEELFF,TGTGCCAGTATCCCTGGCGGGACTAGCGGGGGGGAAGAGCTGTTTTTT
TRBV5-1,TRBJ1-4,.,TRBD1,CASSPGQGFEKLFF,TGCGCCAGCAGCCCTGGACAGGGTTTTGAAAAACTGTTTTTT
TRBV30,TRBJ2-7,once,.,CAWSAITGNEQYF,TGTGCCTGGAGTGCAATAACAGGGAACGAGCAGTACTTC
TRBV28,TRBJ2-1,.,TRBD2,CASRLAGGISYNEQFF,TGTGCCAGCAGGCTAGCGGGAGGGATCTCCTACAATGAGCAGTTCTTC
TRBV2,TRBJ1-2,few,TRBD1,CATSRQGVYGYTF,TGTGCCACCTCCCGGCAGGGGGTGTATGGCTACACCTTC